The sequence of this T cell receptor beta chain was determined in a study of cytomegalovirus exposure and HLA in healthy donors. Concerning this clone: Its antigen remains unidentified.

The CDR3 loop spans 15 amino acids. The germline CDR1 and CDR2 sequences are MNHEY and SVGAGI. With 6 bases removed from V and 4 bases from J, the gap between germline ends came to 13 bases. The study's findings and limits: High sensitivity and specificity were reportedly achieved when the classifier diagnosed cytomegalovirus status.

The PCR had 60 Vbeta and 13 Jbeta primers. Only in-frame clones appear in the TCRdb table, and some are missing; sequencing was by immunoSEQ multiplex PCR. The sample carries fewer than 200,000 clones, 65% to 70% recorded once. The sequence was obtained from a woman under 30 in good health and CMV-seropositive. The gene calls are TRBV6-5 and TRBJ2-6; tentative D call: TRBD1 (6 bases). Sequenced: PBMCs. The CDR3 is CASRNRAWGANVLTF. The DNA of the CDR3 is TGTGCCAGCAGGAACAGGGCTTGGGGGGCCAACGTCCTGACTTTC.